This entry is about one TCR beta chain. Losses at the gene ends were 8 bases for V and 5 bases for J; bases not matched to a gene: 6. The CDR3 totals 13 residues. Per germline, CDR1 SNHLY and CDR2 FYNNEI. Sequenced by immunoSEQ multiplex PCR; TCRdb stores in-frame clones only, minus some. The repertoire has approximately 280,000 clones, roughly 90% of them found once; the top ten carry under 15%. The data belong to a study of blood T cell repertoires in COVID-19. The wider study: Samples representing acute and convalescent COVID-19 were sourced from the United States, Italy and Spain.

The V and J genes are TRBV2 and TRBJ2-3; 8 bases are a match to TRBD2. The source material was peripheral blood. This TCR was recovered from a woman aged 55 to 70 with acute or convalescent COVID-19. The CDR3 spells CASRLAPEDTQYF. CDR3 bases: TGTGCCAGCCGACTAGCGCCCGAAGATACGCAGTATTTT.